This TCR beta chain was observed in a study of blood T cell repertoires in COVID-19. Study information: PBMCs, B-cell-depleted T cells, or T cells provided the cDNA or gDNA that made up the material.

Repertoires were generated with immunoSEQ multiplex PCR, while TCRdb's copy carries only in-frame clones and drops some. The sample records 45,000 to 55,000 clones, 75% to 95% being singletons. Germline assignment: CDR1 SGHRS and CDR2 YFSETQ. The CDR3 runs to 16 residues. V lost 0 bases, J lost 10 bases, and 8 bases stayed unmatched. This TCR came from a woman between 40 and 50 years old with active COVID-19. The sequenced sample was peripheral blood. The J gene is TRBJ2-2, the V gene TRBV5-1, with 11 bases matching TRBD2. Here the CDR3 DNA reads TGCGCCAGCAGCTTGGTATCTAGCGGGGGGCCGTTGGAGCTGTTTTTT. Residues: CASSLVSSGGPLELFF.